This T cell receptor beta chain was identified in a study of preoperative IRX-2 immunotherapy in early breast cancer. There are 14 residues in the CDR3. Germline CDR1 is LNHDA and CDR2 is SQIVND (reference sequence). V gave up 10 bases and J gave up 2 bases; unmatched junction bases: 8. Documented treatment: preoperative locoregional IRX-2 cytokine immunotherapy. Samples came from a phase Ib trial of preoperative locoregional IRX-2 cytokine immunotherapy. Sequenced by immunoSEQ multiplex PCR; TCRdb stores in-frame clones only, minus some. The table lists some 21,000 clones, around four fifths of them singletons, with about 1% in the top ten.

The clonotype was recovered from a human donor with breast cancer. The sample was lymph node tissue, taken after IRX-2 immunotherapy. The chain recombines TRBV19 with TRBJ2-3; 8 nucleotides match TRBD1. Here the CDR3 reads CAISDRGPTDTQYF. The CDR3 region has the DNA TGTGCCATTTCAGACAGGGGACCCACAGATACGCAGTATTTT.